A selection of T cell receptor beta chains follows, all from one sample in a study of cytomegalovirus exposure and HLA in healthy donors. Some clones are missing from TCRdb's copy, which holds only in-frame ones; the method was immunoSEQ multiplex PCR. The sample contains some 220,000 clones, about 80% of which appear only once. What was sequenced was PBMCs. The receptor source for this set is a woman aged 40-49 years in good health and CMV-seronegative. The CDR3 runs from the conserved cysteine through the conserved F or W. The D gene is left open where the match is weak. Rows may omit the clone size; those that give it use once, few, many or a size class.

abundance | j_gene | d_gene | v_gene | CDR3nt | CDR3aa
- | TRBJ2-7 | - | TRBV30 | TGTGCCTGGTCGGAGGCGAGGGACGAGCAGTACTTC | CAWSEARDEQYF
- | TRBJ1-2 | - | TRBV7-2 | TGTGCCAGCAGCTTCACGCCGGCAGGGGACTATGGCTACACCTTC | CASSFTPAGDYGYTF
- | TRBJ1-5 | - | TRBV6-5 | TGTGCCAGCAGTTACCCCTTTCAGCCCCAGCATTTT | CASSYPFQPQHF
once | TRBJ1-2 | TRBD1 | TRBV4-1 | TGCGCCAGCAGCCTTCTTGCGGAAGGGACAGGGAACTATGGCTACACCTTC | CASSLLAEGTGNYGYTF
- | TRBJ2-2 | TRBD2 | TRBV11-3 | TGTGCCAGCAACCAACTAGCGGGGGGTGGGACCGGGGAGCTGTTTTTT | CASNQLAGGGTGELFF
few | TRBJ2-3 | - | TRBV2 | TGTGCCAGCAGCTCATTGACAGACACAGATACGCAGTATTTT | CASSSLTDTDTQYF
- | TRBJ2-3 | - | TRBV5-1 | TGCGCCAGCAGCGCTCTTAAAGTAGCAGATACGCAGTATTTT | CASSALKVADTQYF
- | TRBJ2-7 | - | TRBV11-2 | TGTGCCAGCAGCTTAGGAACAGGGCCCTACGAGCAGTACTTC | CASSLGTGPYEQYF
once | TRBJ1-5 | - | TRBV7-9 | TGTGCCAGCAGCAAAGGGGCTAGCAATCAGCCCCAGCATTTT | CASSKGASNQPQHF
- | TRBJ1-2 | - | TRBV5-1 | TGCGCCAGCAGCTGGTCAGACAGGATCTATGATGGCTACACCTTC | CASSWSDRIYDGYTF
- | TRBJ1-2 | - | TRBV2 | TGTGCCAGCAGTGAAGCTCGCAGCGGTTATGGCTACACCTTC | CASSEARSGYGYTF
- | TRBJ1-2 | TRBD1 | TRBV28 | TGTGCAATCCTAAAACAGGGGGCCAGGGGTGGCTACACCTTC | CAILKQGARGGYTF
- | TRBJ2-3 | TRBD2 | TRBV27 | TGTGCCAGCAGCCTAGCGGGGGGGCCAAGGTTAGATACGCAGTATTTT | CASSLAGGPRLDTQYF
- | TRBJ1-1 | - | TRBV2 | TGTGCCAGCAGTGAAAGGCCAGGGGTGGTCGCTTTCTTT | CASSERPGVVAFF
- | TRBJ2-2 | TRBD2 | TRBV7-9 | TGTTCCAGCAGACAGACTAGCTCGCTCAACACCGGGGAGCTGTTTTTT | CSSRQTSSLNTGELFF
- | TRBJ2-4 | TRBD2 | TRBV2 | TGTGCCAGCTTCTTGTCTAGCGGGGGCTCGGGCATTCAGTACTTC | CASFLSSGGSGIQYF
- | TRBJ2-7 | - | TRBV4-3 | TGCGCCAGCAGCCAAGGGGCCGGGACTGGTTACGAGCAGTACTTC | CASSQGAGTGYEQYF
- | TRBJ2-5 | TRBD2 | TRBV7-9 | TGTGCCAGCAGCCCCGGGACTAGCGGGGGGTTAGGGGAGACCCAGTACTTC | CASSPGTSGGLGETQYF
- | TRBJ1-6 | TRBD1 | TRBV6-6 | TGTGCCAGCACCTTCACAGGGGGCGATTCACCCCTCCACTTT | CASTFTGGDSPLHF
- | TRBJ2-1 | TRBD2 | TRBV30 | TGTGCCTGGAGCAAAGGGACTAGCGGATACAATGAGCAGTTCTTC | CAWSKGTSGYNEQFF
- | TRBJ1-3 | - | TRBV9 | TGTGCCAGCAGCGTAGCGGGTGGCGCTGGAAACACCATATATTTT | CASSVAGGAGNTIYF
- | TRBJ2-7 | - | TRBV5-6 | TGTGCCAGCAGCTTGGGGGGGCCAAACGAGCAGTACTTC | CASSLGGPNEQYF
- | TRBJ1-1 | - | TRBV19 | TGTGCCAGTAGTATGGTCGGACAGCCGAACACTGAAGCTTTCTTT | CASSMVGQPNTEAFF
- | TRBJ2-3 | - | TRBV5-6 | TGTGCCAGCAGCTTGCTTGTGGGAGGAAGCACAGATACGCAGTATTTT | CASSLLVGGSTDTQYF
- | TRBJ1-2 | - | TRBV7-2 | TGTGCCAGCAGCTTAGATTCAGGCAACATCTATGGCTACACCTTC | CASSLDSGNIYGYTF
- | TRBJ2-7 | TRBD1 | TRBV9 | TGTGCCAGCAGCGTAGGACAGGGTGACTACGAGCAGTACTTC | CASSVGQGDYEQYF
- | TRBJ1-6 | - | TRBV14 | TGTGCCAGCAGCGGGGGGGTCGGTTCACCCCTCCACTTT | CASSGGVGSPLHF
- | TRBJ2-6 | - | TRBV5-1 | TGCGCCAGCAGCGACAGTCAGGGTCGCTCTGGGGCCAACGTCCTGACTTTC | CASSDSQGRSGANVLTF
- | TRBJ1-2 | - | TRBV4-3 | TGCGCCAGCAGCCAATCCTCTTTGGGAGAAGCTGACTATGGCTACACCTTC | CASSQSSLGEADYGYTF
- | TRBJ2-7 | - | TRBV5-1 | TGCGCCAGCAGCCTGGGACTCAGCGCAGCGGAGAGCGAGCAGTACTTC | CASSLGLSAAESEQYF
- | TRBJ1-6 | TRBD1 | TRBV5-4 | TGTGCCAGCAGCTTAAGGGGGCTTAATTCACCCCTCCACTTT | CASSLRGLNSPLHF
- | TRBJ1-4 | TRBD1 | TRBV27 | TGTGCCAGCAGTTACGGACAGGGTTTGAATGAAAAACTGTTTTTT | CASSYGQGLNEKLFF
- | TRBJ2-2 | - | TRBV27 | TGTGCCAGCACTCGTTTGGGCGCGAACACCGGGGAGCTGTTTTTT | CASTRLGANTGELFF
once | TRBJ2-5 | - | TRBV5-1 | TGCGCCAGCAGCTTGGCGTTCCGGGTTCAAGAGACCCAGTACTTC | CASSLAFRVQETQYF
- | TRBJ2-3 | - | TRBV7-3 | TGTGCCAGCGCGCCAGCGGCCAAAACAGATACGCAGTATTTT | CASAPAAKTDTQYF
- | TRBJ1-1 | - | TRBV5-1 | TGCGCCAGCAGCTCGTACAGGAATATGAACACTGAAGCTTTCTTT | CASSSYRNMNTEAFF
- | TRBJ2-7 | - | TRBV30 | TGTGCCTGGTCGGGGGAGGCCTACGAGCAGTACTTC | CAWSGEAYEQYF
- | TRBJ1-5 | TRBD1 | TRBV18 | TGTGCCAGCTCACGATCGTCAACAGGGGTTCAGCCCCAGCATTTT | CASSRSSTGVQPQHF
- | TRBJ2-3 | - | TRBV6-1 | TGTGCCAGCATGTTAAGTTCCCCAGCGCAGTATTTT | CASMLSSPAQYF
few | TRBJ2-7 | - | TRBV6-1 | TGTGCCAGCAGTGAACGGCGGGGAGGCGAGCAGTACTTC | CASSERRGGEQYF
- | TRBJ1-2 | TRBD1 | TRBV11-2 | TGTGCCAGCAGCTTAGGACTACAGGGGGACGGTGGCTACACCTTC | CASSLGLQGDGGYTF
- | TRBJ2-1 | TRBD2 | TRBV7-6 | TGTGCCAGCAGCTTAGACAGCGGGGGACACAATGAGCAGTTCTTC | CASSLDSGGHNEQFF
- | TRBJ1-5 | - | TRBV9 | TGTGCCAGCAGCGAGGGGGTTGGCAATCAGCCCCAGCATTTT | CASSEGVGNQPQHF
once | TRBJ2-3 | TRBD2 | TRBV5-1 | TGCGCCAGCAGCTTGGGTCTAGCGGGGGGTTATACAGATACGCAGTATTTT | CASSLGLAGGYTDTQYF
- | TRBJ2-5 | TRBD1 | TRBV7-9 | TGTGCCAGCATGTCGGGACAGTACCAAGAGACCCAGTACTTC | CASMSGQYQETQYF
- | TRBJ1-4 | TRBD1 | TRBV30 | TGTGCCGGACAGGGGCCGGGGAAGGAAAAACTGTTTTTT | CAGQGPGKEKLFF